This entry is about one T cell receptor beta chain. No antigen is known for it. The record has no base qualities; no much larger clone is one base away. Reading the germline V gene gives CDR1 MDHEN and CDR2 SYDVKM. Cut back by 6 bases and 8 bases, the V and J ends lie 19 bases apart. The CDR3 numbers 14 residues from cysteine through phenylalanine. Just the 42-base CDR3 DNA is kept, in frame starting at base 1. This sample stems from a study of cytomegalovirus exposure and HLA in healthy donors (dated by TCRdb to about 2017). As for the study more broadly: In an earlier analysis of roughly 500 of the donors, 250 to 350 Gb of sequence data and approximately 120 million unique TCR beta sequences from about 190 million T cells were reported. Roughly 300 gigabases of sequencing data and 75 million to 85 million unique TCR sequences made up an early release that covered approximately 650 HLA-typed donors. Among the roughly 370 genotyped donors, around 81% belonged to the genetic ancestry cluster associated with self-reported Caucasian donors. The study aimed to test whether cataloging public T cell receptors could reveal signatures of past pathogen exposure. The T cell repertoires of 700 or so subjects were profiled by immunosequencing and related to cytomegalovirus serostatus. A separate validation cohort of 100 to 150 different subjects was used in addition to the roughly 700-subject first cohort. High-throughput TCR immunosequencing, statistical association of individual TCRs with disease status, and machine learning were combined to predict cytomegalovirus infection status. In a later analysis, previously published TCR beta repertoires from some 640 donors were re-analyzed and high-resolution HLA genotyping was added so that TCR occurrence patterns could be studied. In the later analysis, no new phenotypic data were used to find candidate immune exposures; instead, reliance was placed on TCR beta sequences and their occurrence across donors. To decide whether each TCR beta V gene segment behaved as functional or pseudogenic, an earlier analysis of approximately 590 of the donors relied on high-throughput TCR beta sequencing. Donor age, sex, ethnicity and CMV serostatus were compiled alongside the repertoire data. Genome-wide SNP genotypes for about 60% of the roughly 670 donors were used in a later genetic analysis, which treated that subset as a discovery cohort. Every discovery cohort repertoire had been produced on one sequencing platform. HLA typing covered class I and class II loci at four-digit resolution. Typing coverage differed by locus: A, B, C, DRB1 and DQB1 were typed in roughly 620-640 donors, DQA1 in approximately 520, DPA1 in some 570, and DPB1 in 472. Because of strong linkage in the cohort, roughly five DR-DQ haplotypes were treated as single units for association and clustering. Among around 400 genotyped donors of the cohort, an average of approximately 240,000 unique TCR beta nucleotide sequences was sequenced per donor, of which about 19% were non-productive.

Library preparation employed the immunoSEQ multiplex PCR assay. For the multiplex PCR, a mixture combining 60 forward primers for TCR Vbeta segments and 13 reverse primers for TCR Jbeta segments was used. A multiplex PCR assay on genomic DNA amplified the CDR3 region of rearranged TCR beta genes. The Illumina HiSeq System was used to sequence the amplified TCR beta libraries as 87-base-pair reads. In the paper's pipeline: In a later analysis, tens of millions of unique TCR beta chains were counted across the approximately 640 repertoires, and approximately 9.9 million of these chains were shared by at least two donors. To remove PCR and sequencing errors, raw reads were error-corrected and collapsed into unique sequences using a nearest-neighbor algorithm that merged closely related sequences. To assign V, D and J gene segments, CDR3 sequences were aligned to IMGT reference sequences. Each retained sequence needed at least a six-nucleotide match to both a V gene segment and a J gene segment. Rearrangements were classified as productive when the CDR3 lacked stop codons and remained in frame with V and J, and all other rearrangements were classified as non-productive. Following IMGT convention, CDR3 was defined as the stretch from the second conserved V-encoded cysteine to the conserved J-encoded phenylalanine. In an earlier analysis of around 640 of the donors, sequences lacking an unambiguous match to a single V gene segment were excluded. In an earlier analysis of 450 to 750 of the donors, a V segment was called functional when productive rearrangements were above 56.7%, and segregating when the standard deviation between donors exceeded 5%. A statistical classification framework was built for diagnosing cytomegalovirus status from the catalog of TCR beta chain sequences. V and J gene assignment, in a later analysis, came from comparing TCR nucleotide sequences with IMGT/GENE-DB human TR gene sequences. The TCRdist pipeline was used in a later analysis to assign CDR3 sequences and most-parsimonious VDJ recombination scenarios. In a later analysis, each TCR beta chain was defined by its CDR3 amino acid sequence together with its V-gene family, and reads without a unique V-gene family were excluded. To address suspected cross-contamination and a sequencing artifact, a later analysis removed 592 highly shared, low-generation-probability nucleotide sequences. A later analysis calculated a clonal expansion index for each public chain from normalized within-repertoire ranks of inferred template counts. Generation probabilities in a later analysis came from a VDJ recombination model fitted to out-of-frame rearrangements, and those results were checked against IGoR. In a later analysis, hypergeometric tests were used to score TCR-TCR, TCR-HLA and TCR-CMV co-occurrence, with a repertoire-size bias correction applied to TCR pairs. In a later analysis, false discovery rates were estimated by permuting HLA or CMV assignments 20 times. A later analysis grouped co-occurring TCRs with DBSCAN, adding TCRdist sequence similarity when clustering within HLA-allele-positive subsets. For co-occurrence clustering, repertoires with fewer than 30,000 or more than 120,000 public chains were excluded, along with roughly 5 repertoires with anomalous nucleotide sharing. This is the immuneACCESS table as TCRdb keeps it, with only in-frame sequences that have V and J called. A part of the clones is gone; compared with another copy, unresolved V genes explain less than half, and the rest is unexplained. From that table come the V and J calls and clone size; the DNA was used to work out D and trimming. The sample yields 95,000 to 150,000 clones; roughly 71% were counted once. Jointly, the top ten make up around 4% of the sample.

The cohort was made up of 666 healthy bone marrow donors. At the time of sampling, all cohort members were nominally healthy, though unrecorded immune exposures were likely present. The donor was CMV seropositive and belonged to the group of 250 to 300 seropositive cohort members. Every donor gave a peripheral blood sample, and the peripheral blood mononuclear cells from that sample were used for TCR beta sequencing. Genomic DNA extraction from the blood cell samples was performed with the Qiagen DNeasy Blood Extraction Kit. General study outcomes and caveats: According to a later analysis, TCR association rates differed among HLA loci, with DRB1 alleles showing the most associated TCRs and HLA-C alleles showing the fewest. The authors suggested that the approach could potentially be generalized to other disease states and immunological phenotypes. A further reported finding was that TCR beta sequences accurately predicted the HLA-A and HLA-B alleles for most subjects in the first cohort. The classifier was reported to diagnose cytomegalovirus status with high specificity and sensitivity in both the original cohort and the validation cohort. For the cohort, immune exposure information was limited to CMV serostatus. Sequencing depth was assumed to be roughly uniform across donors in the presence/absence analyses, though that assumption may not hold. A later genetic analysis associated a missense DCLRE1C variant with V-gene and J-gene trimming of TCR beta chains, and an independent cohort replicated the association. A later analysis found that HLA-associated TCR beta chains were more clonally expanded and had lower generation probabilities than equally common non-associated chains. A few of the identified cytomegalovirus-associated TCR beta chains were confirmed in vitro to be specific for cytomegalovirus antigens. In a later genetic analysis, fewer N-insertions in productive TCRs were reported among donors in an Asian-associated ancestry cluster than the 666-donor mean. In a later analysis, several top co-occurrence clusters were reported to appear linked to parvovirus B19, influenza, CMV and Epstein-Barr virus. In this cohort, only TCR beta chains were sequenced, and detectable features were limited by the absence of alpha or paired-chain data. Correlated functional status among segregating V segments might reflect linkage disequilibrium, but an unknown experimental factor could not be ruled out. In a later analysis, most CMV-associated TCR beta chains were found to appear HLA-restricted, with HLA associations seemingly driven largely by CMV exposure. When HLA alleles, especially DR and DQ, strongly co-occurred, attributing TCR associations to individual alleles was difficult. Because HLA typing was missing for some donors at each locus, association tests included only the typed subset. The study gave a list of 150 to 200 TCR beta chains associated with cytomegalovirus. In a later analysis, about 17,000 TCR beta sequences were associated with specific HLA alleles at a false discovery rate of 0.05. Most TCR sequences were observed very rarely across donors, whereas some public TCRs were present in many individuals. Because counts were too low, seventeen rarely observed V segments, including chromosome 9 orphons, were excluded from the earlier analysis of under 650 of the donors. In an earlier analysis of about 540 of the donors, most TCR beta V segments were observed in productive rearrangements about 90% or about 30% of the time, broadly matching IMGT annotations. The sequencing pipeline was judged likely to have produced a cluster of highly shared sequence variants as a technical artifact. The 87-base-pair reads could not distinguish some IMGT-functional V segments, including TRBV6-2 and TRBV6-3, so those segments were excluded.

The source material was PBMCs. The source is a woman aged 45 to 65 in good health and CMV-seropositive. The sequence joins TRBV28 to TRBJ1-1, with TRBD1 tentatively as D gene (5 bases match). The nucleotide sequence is TGTGCCAGCAGACCGGGTGGGGGGGGAACGGAAGCTTTCTTT. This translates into CASRPGGGGTEAFF.